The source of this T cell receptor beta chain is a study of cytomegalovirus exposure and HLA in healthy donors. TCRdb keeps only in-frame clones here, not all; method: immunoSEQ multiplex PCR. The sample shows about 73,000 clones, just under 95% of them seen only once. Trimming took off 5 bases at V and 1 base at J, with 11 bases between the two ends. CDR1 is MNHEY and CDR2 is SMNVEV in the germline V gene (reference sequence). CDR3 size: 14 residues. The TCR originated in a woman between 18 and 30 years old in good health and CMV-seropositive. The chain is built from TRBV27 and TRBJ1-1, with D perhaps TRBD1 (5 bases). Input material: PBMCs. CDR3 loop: CASSLGGANTEAFF. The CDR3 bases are TGTGCCAGCAGTCTAGGAGGGGCGAACACTGAAGCTTTCTTT.